What follows are 19 T cell receptor beta chains derived from one specimen sequenced in a study of cytomegalovirus exposure and HLA in healthy donors. Both 60 Vbeta primers and 13 Jbeta primers went into the PCR. Assay: immunoSEQ multiplex PCR; the TCRdb copy retains only in-frame clones and omits some. The table records over 150,000 clones, 75% to 85% of them present only once. The specimen was PBMCs. The receptors were sampled from a man aged 25-45 years in good health and CMV-seropositive.

CDR3 nucleotides: TGTGCCAGCAGTCCCGACAGAAACTATGGCTACACCTTC. It encodes CASSPDRNYGYTF. This chain uses TRBV6-1 with TRBJ1-2; TRBD1 might be the D (5 bases). The CDR3 covers 13 residues. Between the trimmed V and J ends, which lost 5 bases and 2 bases, there was a span of 9 bases. The germline V gene has CDR1 MNHNS and CDR2 SASEGT.

This chain connects TRBV4-2 to TRBJ2-5, with TRBD2 matching 7 bases. The J call is doubtful: the DNA matches TRBJ2-7 better. From germline, CDR1 is LGHNA and CDR2 YNFKEQ. The CDR3 totals 16 residues. CDR3 protein: CASSQDAGGGSYEQYF. As DNA, the CDR3 is TGTGCCAGCAGCCAAGACGCGGGCGGGGGATCCTACGAGCAGTACTTC.

The rearrangement uses TRBV7-9 and TRBJ1-2, with 9 bases identical to TRBD1. The CDR3 is 14 amino acids. CDR1 and CDR2 from the germline V gene are SEHNR and FQNEAQ (reference sequence). V lost 8 bases and J lost 8; bases outside the gene matches: 12. The CDR3 is CASQGRDREGGYTF. DNA for the CDR3: TGTGCCAGCCAGGGGCGGGACAGGGAAGGAGGCTACACCTTC.

Points on this clone: Other DNA sequences in this specimen translate into the identical CDR3. This chain's CDR3 is CASSLEGDQPQHF. For the CDR3, the DNA is TGTGCCAGCAGCTTGGAAGGGGATCAGCCCCAGCATTTT. V and J are TRBV7-9 and TRBJ1-5, with D maybe TRBD1 (5 bases). This CDR3 region has 13 residues. Germline CDR1 reads SEHNR; CDR2 reads FQNEAQ (reference sequence). Between the trimmed V and J ends, which lost 3 bases and 5 bases, there was a span of 8 bases.

The genes are TRBV5-6 and TRBJ2-1; D unclear. V was shortened by 3 bases and J by 6 bases, with 16 bases between the two germline ends. CDR1 and CDR2 (germline): SGHDT, YYEEEE. The CDR3 is 15 residues long. In DNA, the CDR3 is TGTGCCAGCAGCTCGGAAACTCGACTGGGCAATGAGCAGTTCTTC. Protein product: CASSSETRLGNEQFF.

The chain has TRBV7-2 and TRBJ2-5; D is uncertain. CDR3 length equals 12 residues. Germline V gene data show CDR1 as SGHTA and CDR2 as FQGNSA. V shed 5 bases and J shed 5 bases, with 9 bases lying between them. CDR3 region: CASSPTRETQYF. DNA for the CDR3: TGTGCCAGCAGCCCCACCCGGGAGACCCAGTACTTC. The full variable domain, completed using reference TRBV7-2 and TRBJ2-5, is GAGVSQSPSNKVTEKGKDVELRCDPISGHTALYWYRQSLGQGLEFLIYFQGNSAPDKSGLPSDRFSAERTGGSVSTLTIQRTQQEDSAVYLCASSPTRETQYFGPGTRLLVL.

V usage is TRBV30 and J usage is TRBJ2-2, with TRBD2 as a possible D gene (6 bases). Germline CDR1 is GTSNPN and CDR2 is SVGIG (reference sequence). Trimming stripped 3 bases from V and 5 bases from J, with 19 bases between. The CDR3 length is 16 residues. The CDR3 region has the DNA TGTGCCTGGAGGTTCCCGATGGGGAGGCTGACCGGGGAGCTGTTTTTT. Translating it yields CAWRFPMGRLTGELFF.

V and J are TRBV7-2 and TRBJ2-7, with 8 bases matching TRBD1. This CDR3 has 15 amino acids. CDR1 is SGHTA and CDR2 is FQGNSA in the germline V gene. After removal of 5 bases from V and 5 bases from J, the junction contained 11 bases not matched to a gene. The CDR3 loop reads CASSPKTGVGNEQYF. As DNA, the CDR3 is TGTGCCAGCAGCCCGAAGACAGGGGTGGGCAACGAGCAGTACTTC.

The rearrangement uses TRBV9 and TRBJ2-7; 10 bases map to TRBD1. V shed 3 bases, J shed 5 bases, and the junction held 5 bases outside the gene matches. CDR1 is SGDLS, CDR2 YYNGEE, per germline. The CDR3 consists of 14 residues. Here the CDR3 DNA reads TGTGCCAGCAGCGGGGACAGGGGCGGTAACGAGCAGTACTTC. It specifies CASSGDRGGNEQYF.

The chain combines TRBV5-5 with TRBJ2-2; no reliable D call. Germline lookup yields CDR1 SGHKS and CDR2 YYEKEE (reference sequence). The ends were cut back, 0 bases at V and 0 bases at J, with 9 bases in the middle. The length of the CDR3 is 16 residues. The CDR3 spells CASSLEAGSNTGELFF. In nucleotides, the CDR3 is TGTGCCAGCAGCTTGGAGGCAGGATCGAACACCGGGGAGCTGTTTTTT.

The chain uses TRBV10-3 and TRBJ1-1; maybe TRBD1 (6 bases). Germline V gene data show CDR1 as ENHRY and CDR2 as SYGVKD. The germline V and J ends were trimmed by 9 bases and 5 bases, with 13 bases remaining between them. The CDR3 loop spans 12 amino acids. The CDR3 protein is CAIRTGKTEAFF. CDR3 bases: TGTGCCATTAGAACAGGGAAGACTGAAGCTTTCTTT.

The chain employs TRBV7-7 and TRBJ2-1; 10 positions agree with TRBD2. The J segment lost 4 bases and the V segment lost 0 bases, leaving 3 bases of the junction unmatched. The CDR3 sequence is 16 residues long. The germline CDR1 and CDR2 sequences are SSHAT and FNYEAQ (reference sequence). The CDR3 DNA reads as TGTGCCAGCAGCTTAGCGCCTAGCGGGGGTTACAATGAGCAGTTCTTC. It is translated as CASSLAPSGGYNEQFF.

This clone was seen only once. J is TRBJ1-5 and V is TRBV7-9, with D perhaps TRBD1 (5 bases). With 1 base removed from V and 4 bases from J, the gap between germline ends came to 14 bases. Germline CDR1 reads SEHNR; CDR2 reads FQNEAQ (reference sequence). This CDR3 has 16 residues. CDR3 sequence (DNA): TGTGCCAGCAGCTTAGGAACGGGACGGGGGAATCAGCCCCAGCATTTT. Protein product: CASSLGTGRGNQPQHF.

This chain uses TRBV18 with TRBJ1-5; weak D call: TRBD1 (5 bases). This CDR3 comprises 13 residues. Per germline, CDR1 KGHSH and CDR2 LQKENI. V lost 3 bases to trimming and J lost 5 bases, with 8 bases between them. The CDR3 sequence is CASSPDSHQPQHF. CDR3 DNA: TGTGCCAGCTCACCCGACAGCCATCAGCCCCAGCATTTT.

The rearrangement joins TRBV2 to TRBJ2-5; TRBD2 matches 11 bases. This CDR3 region has 15 residues. V was pared by 7 bases and J by 4 bases, with 8 bases of the junction left unmatched. Per germline, CDR1 SNHLY and CDR2 FYNNEI. The CDR3 DNA reads as TGTGCCAGCAAGGAGGGACTAGCGGTGGCAGAGACCCAGTACTTC. Encoded protein: CASKEGLAVAETQYF.

The V and J genes are TRBV27 and TRBJ1-2, with D tentatively TRBD1 (6 bases). The V and J ends lost 11 bases and 6 bases respectively, with 13 bases between them. This CDR3 is built from 11 residues. CDR1 is MNHEY, CDR2 SMNVEV, per germline (reference sequence). CDR3 DNA: TGTGCCGTCAGGGGTGGAGATGGCTACACCTTC. Protein sequence: CAVRGGDGYTF.

This chain's CDR3 is CASSQDTGTGPYGYTF. CDR3 DNA sequence: TGCGCCAGCAGCCAAGATACCGGGACAGGGCCTTATGGCTACACCTTC. This chain uses TRBV4-1 with TRBJ1-2, with TRBD1 matching 9 bases. Germline CDR1 and CDR2: MGHRA and YSYEKL. CDR3 length: 16 amino acids. J gave up 5 bases and V 0 bases, and 7 bases lay outside the gene matches.

The J gene is TRBJ1-3, the V gene TRBV7-6; D ambiguous. CDR1 is SGHVS and CDR2 is FNYEAQ in the germline V gene. The V end lost 1 base, the J end lost 4 bases, and 8 bases lay between the germline ends. The CDR3 has 14 residues. The CDR3 sequence is CASSLGRTGNTIYF. DNA of the CDR3: TGTGCCAGCAGCTTAGGCAGAACCGGAAACACCATATATTTT.

This clone was counted between two and nine times. V usage is TRBV4-3 and J usage is TRBJ1-1; D is possibly TRBD1 (6 bases). The CDR3 is 14 amino acids. V lost 1 base, J lost 4 bases, and 10 bases lay in between. The V gene's germline CDR1 is LGHNA and CDR2 YSLEER. CDR3 DNA sequence: TGCGCCAGCAGCCAAGTGAGGGGGAGCACTGAAGCTTTCTTT. Its protein product is CASSQVRGSTEAFF.